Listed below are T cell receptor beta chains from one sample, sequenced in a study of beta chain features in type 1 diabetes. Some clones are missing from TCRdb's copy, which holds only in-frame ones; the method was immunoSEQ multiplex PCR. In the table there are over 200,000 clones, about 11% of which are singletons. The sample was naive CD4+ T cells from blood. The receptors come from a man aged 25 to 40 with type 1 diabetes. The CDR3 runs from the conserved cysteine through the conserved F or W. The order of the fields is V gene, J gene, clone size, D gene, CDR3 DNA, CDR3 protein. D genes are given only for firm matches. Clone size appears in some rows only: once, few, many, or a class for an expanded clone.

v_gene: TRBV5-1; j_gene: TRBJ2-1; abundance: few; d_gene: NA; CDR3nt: TGCGCCAGCAGAATTTACGGGAGCTCCTACAATGAGCAGTTCTTC; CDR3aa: CASRIYGSSYNEQFF
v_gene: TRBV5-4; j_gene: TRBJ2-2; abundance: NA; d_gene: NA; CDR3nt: TGTGCCAGCAGCCCCCCTGCGACCAGCGCCGGGGAGCTGTTTTTT; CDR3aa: CASSPPATSAGELFF
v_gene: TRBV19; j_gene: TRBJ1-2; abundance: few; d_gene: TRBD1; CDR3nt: TGTGCCAGTACCCAGGACAGGGACGCTTATGGCTACACCTTC; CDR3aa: CASTQDRDAYGYTF
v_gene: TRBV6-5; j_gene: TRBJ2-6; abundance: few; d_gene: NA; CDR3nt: TGTGCCAGCAGTTACCGGGGATCTTCTGGGGCCAACGTCCTGACTTTC; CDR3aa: CASSYRGSSGANVLTF
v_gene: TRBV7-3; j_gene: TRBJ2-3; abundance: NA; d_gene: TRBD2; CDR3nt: TGTGCCAGCAGCGTACTAGCGGGGGGCCCAGATACGCAGTATTTT; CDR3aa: CASSVLAGGPDTQYF
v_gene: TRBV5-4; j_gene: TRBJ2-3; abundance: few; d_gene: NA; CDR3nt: TGTGCCAGCAGCCAAGTGTCGGCAGATACGCAGTATTTT; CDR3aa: CASSQVSADTQYF
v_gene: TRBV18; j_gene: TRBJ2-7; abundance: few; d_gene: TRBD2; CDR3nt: TGTGCCAGCTCACCAACCCTAGCGGGACCGGGACCAATCTACGAGCAGTACTTC; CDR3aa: CASSPTLAGPGPIYEQYF
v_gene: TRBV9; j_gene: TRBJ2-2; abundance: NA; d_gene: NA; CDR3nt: TGTGCCAGCAGCGTAGCGGGGGAAAACACCGGGGAGCTGTTTTTT; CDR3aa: CASSVAGENTGELFF
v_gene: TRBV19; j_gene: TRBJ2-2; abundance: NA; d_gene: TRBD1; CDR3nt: TGTGCCAGTAGCGTACGACAGGGGACCGGGGAGCTGTTTTTT; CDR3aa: CASSVRQGTGELFF
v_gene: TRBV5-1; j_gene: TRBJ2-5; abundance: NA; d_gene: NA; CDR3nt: TGCGCCAGCAGCTTGGATGGACAACGACAAGAGACCCAGTACTTC; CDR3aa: CASSLDGQRQETQYF
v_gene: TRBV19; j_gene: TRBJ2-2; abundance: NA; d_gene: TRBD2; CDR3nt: TGTGCCAGTAGTCTCCGACTAGCGGCTAACACCGGGGAGCTGTTTTTT; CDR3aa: CASSLRLAANTGELFF
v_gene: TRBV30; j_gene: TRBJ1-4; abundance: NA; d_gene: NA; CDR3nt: TGTGCCCTGGACCGGCGGGGAGGAGGTGAAAAACTGTTTTTT; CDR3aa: CALDRRGGGEKLFF
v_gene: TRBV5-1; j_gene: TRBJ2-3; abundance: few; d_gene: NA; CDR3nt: TGCGCCAGCAGCTGGGCGGAGGGGGCGGAAGATACGCAGTATTTT; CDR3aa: CASSWAEGAEDTQYF
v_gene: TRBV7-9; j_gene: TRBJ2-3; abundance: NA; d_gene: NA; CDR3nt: TGTGCCAGCAGCTTCCAGGCTTTACCGCGCACAGATACGCAGTATTTT; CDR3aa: CASSFQALPRTDTQYF
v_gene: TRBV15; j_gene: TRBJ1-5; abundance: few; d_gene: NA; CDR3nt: TGTGCCACCAGCAGGTCCAGGGGAGGCAATCAGCCCCAGCATTTT; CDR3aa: CATSRSRGGNQPQHF
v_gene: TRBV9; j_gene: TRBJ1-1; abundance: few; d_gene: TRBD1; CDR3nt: TGTGCCAGCAGCGTAGAGGGGGCGGGGACTGAAGCTTTCTTT; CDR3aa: CASSVEGAGTEAFF
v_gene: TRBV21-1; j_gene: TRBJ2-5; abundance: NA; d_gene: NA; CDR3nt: TGTGCCAGCAGCAAAGCCGGACAGGATAAAGAGACCCAGTACTTC; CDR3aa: CASSKAGQDKETQYF
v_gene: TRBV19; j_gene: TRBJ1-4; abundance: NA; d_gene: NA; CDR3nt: TGTGCCAGTAGGCCAGGCGGGAAATATGAAAAACTGTTTTTT; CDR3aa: CASRPGGKYEKLFF
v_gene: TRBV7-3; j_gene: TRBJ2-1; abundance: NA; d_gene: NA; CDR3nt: TGTGCCAGCAGCCCGGACACGTATGAGCAGTTCTTC; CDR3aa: CASSPDTYEQFF
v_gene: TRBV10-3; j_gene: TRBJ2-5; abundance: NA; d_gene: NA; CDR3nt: TGTGCCATCCGGGCTAGCAACGAAGAGACCCAGTACTTC; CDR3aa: CAIRASNEETQYF
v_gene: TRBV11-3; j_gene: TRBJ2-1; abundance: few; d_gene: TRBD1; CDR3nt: TGTGCCAGCAGCCTGGGACAGGGAAAGCAGTTCTTC; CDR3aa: CASSLGQGKQFF
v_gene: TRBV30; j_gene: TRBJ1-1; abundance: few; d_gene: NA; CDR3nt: TGTGCCAGGAGGTACAGTATGAACACTGAAGCTTTCTTT; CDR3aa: CARRYSMNTEAFF
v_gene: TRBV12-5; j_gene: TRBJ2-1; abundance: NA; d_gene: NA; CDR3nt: TGTGCTAGTGGTTTGGTGGTGGGGGCTAGGATCAATGAGCAGTTCTTC; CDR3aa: CASGLVVGARINEQFF
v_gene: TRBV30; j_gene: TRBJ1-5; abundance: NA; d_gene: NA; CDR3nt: TGTGCCTGGAGTGGGCAGGGTAATCAGCCCCAGCATTTT; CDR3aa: CAWSGQGNQPQHF
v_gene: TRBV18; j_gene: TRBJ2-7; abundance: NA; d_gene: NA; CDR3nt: TGTGCCAGCTCAACAGGGAGCTACGAGCAGTACTTC; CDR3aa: CASSTGSYEQYF
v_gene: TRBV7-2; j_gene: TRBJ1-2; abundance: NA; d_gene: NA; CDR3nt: TGTGCCAGCAGCTTAGACGCGGGGTATGGCTACACCTTC; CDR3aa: CASSLDAGYGYTF
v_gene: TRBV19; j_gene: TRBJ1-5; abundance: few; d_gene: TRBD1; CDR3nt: TGTGCCAGTAGTATATGGGCCACAGGGGGCACAAGGTACAATCAGCCCCAGCATTTT; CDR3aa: CASSIWATGGTRYNQPQHF
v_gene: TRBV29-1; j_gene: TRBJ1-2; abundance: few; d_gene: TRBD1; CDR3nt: TGCAGCGTTGAGGACAGGATAAACTATGGCTACACCTTC; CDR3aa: CSVEDRINYGYTF
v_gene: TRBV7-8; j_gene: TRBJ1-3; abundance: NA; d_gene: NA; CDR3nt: TGTGCCAGCAGCTTAGCGTTCTTCTCGGAGGGCAGCTCTGGAAACACCATATATTTT; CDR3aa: CASSLAFFSEGSSGNTIYF
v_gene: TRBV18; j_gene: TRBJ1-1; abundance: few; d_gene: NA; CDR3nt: TGTGCCAGCTCACCATTCCGGGATTTGGGAACTGAAGCTTTCTTT; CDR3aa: CASSPFRDLGTEAFF
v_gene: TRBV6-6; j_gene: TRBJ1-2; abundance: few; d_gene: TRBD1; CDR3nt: TGTGCCAGCAGTTCGGGACAGCGCTCCTATGGCTACACCTTC; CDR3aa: CASSSGQRSYGYTF
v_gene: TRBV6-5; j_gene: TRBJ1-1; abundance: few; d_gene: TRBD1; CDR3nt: TGTGCCAGCAGTTACTCCGGACAGGGATCTGAAGCTTTCTTT; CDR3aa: CASSYSGQGSEAFF
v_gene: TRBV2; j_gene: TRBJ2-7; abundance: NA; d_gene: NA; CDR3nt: TGTGCCAGCAGTTCCCAAGGGGTCGACGAGCAGTACTTC; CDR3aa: CASSSQGVDEQYF
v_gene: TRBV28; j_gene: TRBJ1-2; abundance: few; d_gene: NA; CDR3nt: TGTGCCAGTCGGGGGGGCGCGGGGAAAAACTATGGCTACACCTTC; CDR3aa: CASRGGAGKNYGYTF
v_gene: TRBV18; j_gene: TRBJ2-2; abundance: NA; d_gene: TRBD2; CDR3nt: TGTGCCAGCTCACCACGATCACTAGCGGGTAACACCGGGGAGCTGTTTTTT; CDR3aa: CASSPRSLAGNTGELFF
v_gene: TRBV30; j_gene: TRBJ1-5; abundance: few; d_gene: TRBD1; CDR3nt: TGTGCCTGGAGTATCAGGGGGCTTGGCAATCAGCCCCAGCATTTT; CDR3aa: CAWSIRGLGNQPQHF
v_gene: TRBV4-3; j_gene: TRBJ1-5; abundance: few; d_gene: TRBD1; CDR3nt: TGCGCCAGCAGCCAAGACGTCAGGGGGTATCTAAATCAGCCCCAGCATTTT; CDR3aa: CASSQDVRGYLNQPQHF